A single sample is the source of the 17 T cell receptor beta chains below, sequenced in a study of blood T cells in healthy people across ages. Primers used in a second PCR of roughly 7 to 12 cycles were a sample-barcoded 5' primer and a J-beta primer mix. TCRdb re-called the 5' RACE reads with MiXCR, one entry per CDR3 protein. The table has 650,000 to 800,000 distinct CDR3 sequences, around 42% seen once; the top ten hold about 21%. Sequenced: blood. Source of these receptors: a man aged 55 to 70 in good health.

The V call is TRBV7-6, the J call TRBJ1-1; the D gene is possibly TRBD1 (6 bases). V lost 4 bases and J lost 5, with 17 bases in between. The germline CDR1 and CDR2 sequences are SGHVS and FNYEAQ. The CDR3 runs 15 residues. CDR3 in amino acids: CASSSKTGGRTEAFF. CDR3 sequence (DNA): TGTGCCAGCAGCTCGAAGACAGGTGGGCGGACTGAAGCTTTCTTT.

The CDR3 region has the DNA TGTGCCATCAGTGAGTCTTTGGGACCCCCCGGACTTTATGGCTACACCTTC. It translates to CAISESLGPPGLYGYTF. The chain carries TRBV10-3 and TRBJ1-2; TRBD1 might be the D (5 bases). V gave up 0 bases and J gave up 5 bases, with 19 bases separating them. In germline, CDR1 is ENHRY, CDR2 SYGVKD. CDR3 length equals 17 residues.

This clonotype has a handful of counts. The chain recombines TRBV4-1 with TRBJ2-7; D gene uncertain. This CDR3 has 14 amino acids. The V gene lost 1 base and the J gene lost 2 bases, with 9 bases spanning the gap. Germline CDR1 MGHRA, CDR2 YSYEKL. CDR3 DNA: TGCGCCAGCAGCCAAGGGCTAGGGACCTACGAGCAGTACTTC. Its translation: CASSQGLGTYEQYF.

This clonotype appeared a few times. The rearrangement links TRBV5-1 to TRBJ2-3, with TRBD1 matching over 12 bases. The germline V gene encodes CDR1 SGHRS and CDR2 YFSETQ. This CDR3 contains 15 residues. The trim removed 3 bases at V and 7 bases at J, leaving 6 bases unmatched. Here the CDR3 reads CASSSPGQGANTQYF. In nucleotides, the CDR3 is TGCGCCAGCAGCTCTCCGGGACAGGGGGCTAATACGCAGTATTTT.

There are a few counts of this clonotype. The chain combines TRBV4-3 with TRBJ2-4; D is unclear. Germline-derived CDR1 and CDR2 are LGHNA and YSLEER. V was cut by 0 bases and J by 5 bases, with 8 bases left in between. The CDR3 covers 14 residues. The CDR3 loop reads CASSQDTVQNIQYF. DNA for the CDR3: TGCGCCAGCAGCCAAGATACAGTCCAAAACATTCAGTACTTC.

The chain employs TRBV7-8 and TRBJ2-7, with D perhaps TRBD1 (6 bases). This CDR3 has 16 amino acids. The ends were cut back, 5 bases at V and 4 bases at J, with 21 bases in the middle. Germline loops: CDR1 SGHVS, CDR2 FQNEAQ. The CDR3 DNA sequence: TGTGCCAGCAGCCCCGCGGGCAGGGGTCTTCGGTACGAGCAGTACTTC. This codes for CASSPAGRGLRYEQYF.

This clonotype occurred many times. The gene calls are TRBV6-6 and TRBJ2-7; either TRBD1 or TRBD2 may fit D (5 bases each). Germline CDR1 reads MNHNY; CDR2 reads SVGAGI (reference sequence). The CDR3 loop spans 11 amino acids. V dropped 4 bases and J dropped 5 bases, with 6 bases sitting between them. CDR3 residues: CASSLGDEQYF. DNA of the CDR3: TGTGCCAGCAGTTTGGGGGACGAGCAGTACTTC.

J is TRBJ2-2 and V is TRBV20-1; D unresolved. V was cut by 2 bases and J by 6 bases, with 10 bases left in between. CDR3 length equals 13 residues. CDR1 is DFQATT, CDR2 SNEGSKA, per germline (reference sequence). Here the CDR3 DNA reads TGCAGTGCTAGATCTAATATGCCCGGGGAGCTGTTTTTT. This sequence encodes CSARSNMPGELFF.

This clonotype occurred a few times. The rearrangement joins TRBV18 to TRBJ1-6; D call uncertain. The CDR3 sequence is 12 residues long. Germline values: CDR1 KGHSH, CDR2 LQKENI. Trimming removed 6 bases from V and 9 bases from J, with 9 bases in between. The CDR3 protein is CASSRDFSPLHF. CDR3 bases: TGTGCCAGCTCGCGCGATTTTTCACCCCTCCACTTT.

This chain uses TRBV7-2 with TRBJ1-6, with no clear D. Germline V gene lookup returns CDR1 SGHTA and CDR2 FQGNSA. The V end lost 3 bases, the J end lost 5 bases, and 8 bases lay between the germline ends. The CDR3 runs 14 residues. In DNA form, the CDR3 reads TGTGCCAGCAGCTTTGCGTCAGATAATTCACCCCTCCACTTT. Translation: CASSFASDNSPLHF.

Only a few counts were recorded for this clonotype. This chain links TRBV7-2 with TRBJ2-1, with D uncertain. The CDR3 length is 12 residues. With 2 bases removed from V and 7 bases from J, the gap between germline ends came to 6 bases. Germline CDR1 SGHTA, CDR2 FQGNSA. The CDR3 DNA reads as TGTGCCAGCAGCTTAAACGGGAATGAGCAGTTCTTC. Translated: CASSLNGNEQFF.

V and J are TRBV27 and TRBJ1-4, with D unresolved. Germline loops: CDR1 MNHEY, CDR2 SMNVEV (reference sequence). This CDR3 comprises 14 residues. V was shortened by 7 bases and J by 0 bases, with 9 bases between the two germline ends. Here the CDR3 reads CASTFSATNEKLFF. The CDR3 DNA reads TGTGCCAGCACTTTCAGCGCAACTAATGAAAAACTGTTTTTT.

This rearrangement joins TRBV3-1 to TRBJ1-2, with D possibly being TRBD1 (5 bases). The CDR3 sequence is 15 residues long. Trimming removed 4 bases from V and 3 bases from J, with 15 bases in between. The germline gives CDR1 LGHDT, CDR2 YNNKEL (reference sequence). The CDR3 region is CASSPPPGGDYGYTF. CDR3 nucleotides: TGTGCCAGCAGCCCCCCCCCGGGGGGTGACTATGGCTACACCTTC.

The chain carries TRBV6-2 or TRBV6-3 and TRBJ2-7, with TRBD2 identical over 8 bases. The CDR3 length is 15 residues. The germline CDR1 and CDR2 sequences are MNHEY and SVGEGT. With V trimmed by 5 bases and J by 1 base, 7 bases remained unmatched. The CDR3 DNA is TGTGCCAGCAGTCATGCGGGGGGTCTATCCTACGAGCAGTACTTC. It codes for CASSHAGGLSYEQYF.

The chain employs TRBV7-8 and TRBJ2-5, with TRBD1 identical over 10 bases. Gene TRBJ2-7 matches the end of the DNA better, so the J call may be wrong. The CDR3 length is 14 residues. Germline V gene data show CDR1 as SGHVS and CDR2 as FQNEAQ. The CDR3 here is CASSSRTGGFEQYF. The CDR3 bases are TGTGCCAGCAGCTCTCGGACAGGGGGTTTCGAGCAGTACTTC.

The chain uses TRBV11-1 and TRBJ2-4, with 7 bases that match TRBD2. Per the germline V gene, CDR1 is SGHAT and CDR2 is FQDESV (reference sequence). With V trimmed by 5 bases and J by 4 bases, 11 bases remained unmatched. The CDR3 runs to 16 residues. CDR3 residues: CASSDGLEDLKNIQYF. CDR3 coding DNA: TGTGCCAGCAGCGACGGACTAGAGGACCTGAAAAACATTCAGTACTTC. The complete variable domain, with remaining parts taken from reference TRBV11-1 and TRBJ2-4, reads EAEVAQSPRYKITEKSQAVAFWCDPISGHATLYWYRQILGQGPELLVQFQDESVVDDSQLPKDRFSAERLKGVDSTLKIQPAELGDSAMYLCASSDGLEDLKNIQYFGAGTRLSVL.

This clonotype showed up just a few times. The CDR3 DNA reads as TGCGCCAGCAGCCAAGAGAGAGGAACGGGGCAGTACTTC. The encoded protein is CASSQERGTGQYF. The V gene is TRBV4-3, the J gene TRBJ2-7; D uncertain. Germline CDR1 LGHNA, CDR2 YSLEER. Deletions cut 0 bases from V and 9 bases from J, with 12 bases between. The CDR3 is 13 residues long.